This T cell receptor (beta chain) was sequenced for a study of blood T cell repertoires in COVID-19. As for the study in general: Both acute and convalescent COVID-19 samples were obtained from the United States, Italy and Spain.

As handled by the study authors: Reference gene primer amplification gave estimated nucleated cell counts. Some clones are missing from TCRdb's copy, which holds only in-frame ones; the method was immunoSEQ multiplex PCR. V and J calls and clone size are as listed in that table; D and trimming were resolved from the DNA. Here the sample spans approximately 220,000 clones, 70% to 90% being singletons. Trimming cost V 1 base and J 3 bases; bases outside gene matches: 5. The CDR3 covers 15 residues. CDR1 is PRHDT, CDR2 FYEKMQ, per germline (reference sequence). The rearrangement joins TRBV13 to TRBJ1-2; 7 bases match TRBD1. Sequences were obtained from peripheral blood. This sequence originates from a man between 40 and 49 years old with acute or convalescent COVID-19. This CDR3 reads CASSLVGGGHYGYTF. As DNA, the CDR3 is TGTGCCAGCAGCTTAGTAGGGGGCGGCCACTATGGCTACACCTTC.